The entry below gives a single T cell receptor beta chain sequence along with its context. PCR amplification relied on 60 Vbeta primers (plus 13 Jbeta primers). Sequenced by immunoSEQ multiplex PCR; TCRdb stores in-frame clones only, minus some. The sample lists roughly 120,000 clones; roughly 77% were seen once. The CDR3 has 14 amino acids. Germline trimming cut 5 bases from V and 7 bases from J; bases unmatched to any gene: 10. Looked up from germline, CDR1 is MNHEY and CDR2 is SMNVEV (reference sequence). This sample was included in a study of cytomegalovirus exposure and HLA in healthy donors. V gene TRBV27 combines with J gene TRBJ1-1; TRBD1 agrees at 7 bases. Source material: PBMCs. This TCR derives from a man aged 40-50 years in good health and CMV-seronegative. The CDR3 sequence is CASSQYRGYGEAFF. The CDR3 DNA is TGTGCCAGCAGTCAATACAGGGGATATGGTGAAGCTTTCTTT.